Included here is one T cell receptor (beta chain) sequence, with context. Methods used by the authors: From reference gene primer amplification, estimates of nucleated cell counts were derived. Measured with immunoSEQ multiplex PCR; TCRdb has only the in-frame clones, and not every one. V, J and clone size are taken as reported in that table, and D and trimming were inferred from the DNA itself. This table holds roughly 140,000 clones, around four fifths found once. The data are from a study of blood T cell repertoires in COVID-19. On the study more broadly: PBMCs, B-cell-depleted T cells, or T cells were the source of the cDNA or gDNA that made up the material.

The length of the CDR3 is 15 residues. CDR1 and CDR2 from the germline V gene are MDHEN and SYDVKM. The junction had 5 bases not matched to a gene; V was cut back by 5 bases and J by 4 bases. The clonotype comes from a human donor in a cohort sampled during active COVID-19. Specimen: peripheral blood. The V call is TRBV28, the J call TRBJ1-2; 12 nucleotides agree with TRBD1. CDR3 DNA sequence: TGTGCCAGCAGTCCCGGGACAGGGGGCAGCTATGGCTACACCTTC. This codes for CASSPGTGGSYGYTF.